This T cell receptor beta chain is from a study of neoadjuvant anti-PD-1 for oral cavity cancer. Study overall: Patients mostly received three to four biweekly nivolumab doses at 3 mg/kg before surgery.

Most PBMC samples had around 480 ng input DNA in six replicates. The data were produced by immunoSEQ multiplex PCR, yet TCRdb's version contains in-frame clones alone and is incomplete. The sample contains approximately 15,000 clones, 65% to 75% of which appear only once. The CDR3 totals 15 residues. Germline CDR1 and CDR2: GTSNPN and SVGIG (reference sequence). Trimming cost V 8 bases and J 7 bases; bases outside gene matches: 19. The table lists this clone with a few counts. The chain employs TRBV30 and TRBJ1-1; 7 bases match TRBD1. This material consisted of PBMCs, taken before nivolumab (anti-PD-1) treatment. The clonotype was recovered from a person aged 40 to 85 with oral cavity squamous cell carcinoma. The chain's CDR3 is CAHRTPNRGIGEAFF. For the CDR3, the DNA is TGTGCCCACAGAACACCAAACAGGGGTATAGGTGAAGCTTTCTTT.